This note documents a single T cell receptor beta chain sequence. In the authors' methods: Estimation of nucleated cell counts relied on the amplification of reference gene primers. The assay was immunoSEQ multiplex PCR, and TCRdb's table has in-frame clones only and misses some. The V and J calls and clone size were taken over from that table, and D and trimming were inferred from the DNA. Here the sample spans fewer than 600,000 clones, 80% to 90% being singletons. This specimen comes from a study of blood T cell repertoires in COVID-19. Followed over time, Seattle patients had been enrolled while infection was active. Trimming took 4 bases from V and 6 from J, leaving 16 bases between them. Germline V lookup: CDR1 LGHDT, CDR2 YNNKEL (reference sequence). This CDR3 is 16 amino acids long.

This receptor was taken from a man younger than 35 with COVID-19, enrolled during active disease. The chain has TRBV3-1 (or the pseudogene TRBV3-2) and TRBJ1-6, with a weak D call TRBD1 (5 bases). The sequenced sample consisted of peripheral blood. CDR3: CASSRGTALFNSPLHF. In DNA form, the CDR3 reads TGTGCCAGCAGCCGCGGGACGGCGTTATTTAATTCACCCCTCCACTTT.